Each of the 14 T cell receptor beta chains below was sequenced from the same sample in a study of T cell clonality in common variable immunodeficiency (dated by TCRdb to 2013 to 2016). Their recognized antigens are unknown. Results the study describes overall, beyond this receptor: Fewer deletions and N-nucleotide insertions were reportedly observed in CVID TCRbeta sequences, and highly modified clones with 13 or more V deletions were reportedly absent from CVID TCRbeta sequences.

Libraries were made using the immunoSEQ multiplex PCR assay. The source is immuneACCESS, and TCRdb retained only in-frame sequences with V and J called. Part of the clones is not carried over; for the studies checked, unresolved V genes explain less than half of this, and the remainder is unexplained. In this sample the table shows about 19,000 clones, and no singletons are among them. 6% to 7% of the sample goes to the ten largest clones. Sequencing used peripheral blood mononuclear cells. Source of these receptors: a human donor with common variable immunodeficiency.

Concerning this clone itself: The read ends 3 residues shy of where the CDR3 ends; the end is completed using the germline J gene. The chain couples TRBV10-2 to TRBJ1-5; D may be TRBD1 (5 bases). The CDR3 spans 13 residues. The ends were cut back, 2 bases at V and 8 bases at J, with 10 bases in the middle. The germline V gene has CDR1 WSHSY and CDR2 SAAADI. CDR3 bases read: TGCGCCAGCAGTGAGAACCCCAGGGAGCCC. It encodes CASSENPREP. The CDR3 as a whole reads CASSENPREPQHF.

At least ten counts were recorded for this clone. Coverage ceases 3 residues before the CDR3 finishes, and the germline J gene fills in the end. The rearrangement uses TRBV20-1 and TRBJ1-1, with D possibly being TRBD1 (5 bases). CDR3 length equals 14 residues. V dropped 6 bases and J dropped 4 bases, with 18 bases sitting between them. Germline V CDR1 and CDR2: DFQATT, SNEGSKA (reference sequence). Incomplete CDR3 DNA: TGCAGTGCCCGAGGGGCCCTTGTGGGCACTGAA. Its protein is CSARGALVGTE. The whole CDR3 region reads CSARGALVGTEAFF.

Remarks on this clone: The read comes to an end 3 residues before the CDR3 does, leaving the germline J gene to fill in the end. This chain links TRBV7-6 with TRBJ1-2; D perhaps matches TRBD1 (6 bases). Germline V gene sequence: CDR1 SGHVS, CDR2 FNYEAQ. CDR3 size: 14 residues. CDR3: CASSSEVGAPGYTF. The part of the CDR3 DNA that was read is TGTGCCAGCAGCTCCGAAGTGGGGGCGCCCGGC.

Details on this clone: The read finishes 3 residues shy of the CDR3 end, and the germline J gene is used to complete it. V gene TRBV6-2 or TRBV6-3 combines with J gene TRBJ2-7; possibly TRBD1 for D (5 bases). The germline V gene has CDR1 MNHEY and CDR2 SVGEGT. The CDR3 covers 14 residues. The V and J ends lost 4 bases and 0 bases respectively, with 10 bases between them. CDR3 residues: CASSSGLPSYEQYF. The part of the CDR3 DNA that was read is TGTGCCAGCAGTTCAGGGTTACCCTCCTACGAG.

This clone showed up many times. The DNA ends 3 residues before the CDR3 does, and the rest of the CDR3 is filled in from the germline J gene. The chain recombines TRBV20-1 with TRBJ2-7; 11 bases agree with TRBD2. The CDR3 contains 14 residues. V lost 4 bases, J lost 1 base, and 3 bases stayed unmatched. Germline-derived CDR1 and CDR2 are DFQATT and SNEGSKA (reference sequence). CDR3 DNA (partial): TGCAGTGCTACCGGGACTAGCGGTTCCTACGAG. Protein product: CSATGTSGSYE. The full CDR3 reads CSATGTSGSYEQYF.

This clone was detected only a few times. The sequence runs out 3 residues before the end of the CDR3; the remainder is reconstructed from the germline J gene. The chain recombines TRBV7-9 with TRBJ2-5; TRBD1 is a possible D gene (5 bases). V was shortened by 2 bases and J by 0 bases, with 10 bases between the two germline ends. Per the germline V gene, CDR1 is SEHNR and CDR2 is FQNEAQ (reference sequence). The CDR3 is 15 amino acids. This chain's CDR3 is CASSLRGRDQETQYF. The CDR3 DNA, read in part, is TGTGCCAGCAGCTTAAGGGGTAGAGACCAAGAGACC.

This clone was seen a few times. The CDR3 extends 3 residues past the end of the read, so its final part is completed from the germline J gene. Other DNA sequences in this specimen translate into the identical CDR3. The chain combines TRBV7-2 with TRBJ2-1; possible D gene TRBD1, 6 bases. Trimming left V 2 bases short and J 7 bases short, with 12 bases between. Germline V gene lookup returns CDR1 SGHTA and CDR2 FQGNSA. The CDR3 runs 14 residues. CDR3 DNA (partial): TGTGCCAGCAGCTTAAGGGGGAGACGTAATGAG. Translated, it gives CASSLRGRRNE. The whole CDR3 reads CASSLRGRRNEQFF.

Partial CDR3 DNA: TGTGCCAGCAGTACCACAGGGGGCGGGGTGAACACTGAA. Amino acid sequence: CASSTTGGGVNTE. The CDR3, in full, reads CASSTTGGGVNTEAFF. The rearrangement joins TRBV6-2 or TRBV6-3 to TRBJ1-1; 9 bases align to TRBD1. The read ends 3 residues early relative to the CDR3; the germline J gene fills the gap. This CDR3 spans 16 amino acids. The ends lost 5 bases at V and 0 bases at J; junction bases unmatched: 7. Germline values: CDR1 MNHEY, CDR2 SVGEGT.

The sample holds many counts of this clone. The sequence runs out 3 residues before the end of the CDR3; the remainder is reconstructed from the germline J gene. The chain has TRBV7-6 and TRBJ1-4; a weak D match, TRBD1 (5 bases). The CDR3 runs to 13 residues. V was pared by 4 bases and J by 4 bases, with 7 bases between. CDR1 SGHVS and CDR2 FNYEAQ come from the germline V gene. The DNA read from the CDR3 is TGTGCCAGCAGCTCCCAGGGTAATGAAAAA. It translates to CASSSQGNEK. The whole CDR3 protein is CASSSQGNEKLFF.

The CDR3 protein is CASSRIAGGPNNEQFF. Incomplete CDR3 DNA: TGTGCCAGCAGCCGCATAGCGGGAGGGCCCAACAATGAG. The rearrangement uses TRBV6-2 or TRBV6-3 and TRBJ2-1; the match to TRBD2 covers 11 bases. The CDR3 is cut off 3 residues early in the read; its end comes from the germline J gene. Germline V gene sequence: CDR1 MNHEY, CDR2 SVGEGT. This CDR3 has 16 residues. The trim removed 6 bases at V and 5 bases at J, leaving 9 bases unmatched.

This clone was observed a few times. The covered CDR3 bases are TGTGCCAGCAGCCAGACAGGGTCTCCTACCAGCAATCAGCCC. Residues: CASSQTGSPTSNQP. The entire CDR3 protein reads CASSQTGSPTSNQPQHF. The genes are TRBV2 and TRBJ1-5, with TRBD1 matching over 7 bases. The sequence runs out 3 residues before the end of the CDR3; the remainder is reconstructed from the germline J gene. The CDR3 contains 17 residues. Germline trimming cut 6 bases from V and 1 base from J; bases unmatched to any gene: 12. Germline V lookup: CDR1 SNHLY, CDR2 FYNNEI.

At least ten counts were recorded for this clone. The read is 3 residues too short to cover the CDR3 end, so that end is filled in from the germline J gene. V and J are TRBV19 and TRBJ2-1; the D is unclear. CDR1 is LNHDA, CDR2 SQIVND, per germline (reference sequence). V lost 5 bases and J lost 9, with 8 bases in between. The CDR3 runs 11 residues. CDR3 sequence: CASSSPIEQFF. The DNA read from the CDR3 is TGTGCCAGTAGTTCCCCTATTGAG.

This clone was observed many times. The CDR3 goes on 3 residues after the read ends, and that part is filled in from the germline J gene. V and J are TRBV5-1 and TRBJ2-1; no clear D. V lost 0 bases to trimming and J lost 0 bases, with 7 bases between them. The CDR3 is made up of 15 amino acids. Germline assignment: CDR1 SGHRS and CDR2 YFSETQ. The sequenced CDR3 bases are TGCGCCAGCAGCTTGGCGAGAGGCTCCTACAATGAG. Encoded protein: CASSLARGSYNE. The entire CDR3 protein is CASSLARGSYNEQFF.

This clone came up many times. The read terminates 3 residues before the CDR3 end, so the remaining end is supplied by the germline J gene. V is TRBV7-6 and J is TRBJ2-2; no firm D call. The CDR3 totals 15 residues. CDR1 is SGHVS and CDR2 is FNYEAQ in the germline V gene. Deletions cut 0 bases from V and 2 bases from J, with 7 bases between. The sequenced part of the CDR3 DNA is TGTGCCAGCAGCTTAGCCCCCAGAAACACCGGGGAG. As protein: CASSLAPRNTGE. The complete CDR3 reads CASSLAPRNTGELFF.